The sequence of this TCR beta chain was determined in a study of response to subunit inactivated influenza vaccine. From the RT-PCR reads, TCRdb called clonotypes with MiXCR, one entry per CDR3 protein. This table holds approximately 500,000 distinct CDR3 sequences, around 21% found once. This CDR3 is 14 amino acids long. V dropped 3 bases and J dropped 8 bases, with 11 bases sitting between them. The germline V gene has CDR1 MDHEN and CDR2 SYDVKM. These data were also reused for a study on T cells expressing NK-cell markers. That paper states: TCR beta cDNA was made by 5'RACE template switching with UMIs. In about six donors, dominant NKG2C+ clonotypes were roughly 1.0-7.5% of CD8+ T cells.

The starting material was CD4+ T cells sorted from PBMCs, obtained roughly 12 days after vaccination. The chain combines TRBV28 with TRBJ1-6, with D tentatively TRBD1 (6 bases). The origin of this receptor is a man aged 50 to 59 who received an inactivated influenza vaccine. Written as DNA, the CDR3 is TGTGCCAGCAGTTTGGGGGGGGCCCATTCACCCCTCCACTTT. It translates to CASSLGGAHSPLHF.